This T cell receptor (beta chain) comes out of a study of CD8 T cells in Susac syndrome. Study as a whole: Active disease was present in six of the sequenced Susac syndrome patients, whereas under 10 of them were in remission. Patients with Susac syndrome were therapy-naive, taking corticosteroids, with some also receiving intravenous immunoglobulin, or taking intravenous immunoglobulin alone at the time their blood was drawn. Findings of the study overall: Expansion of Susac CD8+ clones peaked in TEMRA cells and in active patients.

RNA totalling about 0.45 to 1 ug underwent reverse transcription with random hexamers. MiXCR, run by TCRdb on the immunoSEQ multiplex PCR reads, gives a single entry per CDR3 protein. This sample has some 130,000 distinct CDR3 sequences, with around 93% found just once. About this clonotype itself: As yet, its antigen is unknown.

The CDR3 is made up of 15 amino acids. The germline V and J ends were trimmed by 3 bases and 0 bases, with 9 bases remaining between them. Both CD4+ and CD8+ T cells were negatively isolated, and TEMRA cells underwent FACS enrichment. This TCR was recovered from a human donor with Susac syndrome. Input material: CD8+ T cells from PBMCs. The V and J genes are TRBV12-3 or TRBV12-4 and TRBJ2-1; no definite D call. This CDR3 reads CASSLSQSSYNEQFF. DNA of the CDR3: TGTGCCAGCAGTTTGTCCCAGAGCTCCTACAATGAGCAGTTCTTC.